The source of this T cell receptor (beta chain) is a study of cytomegalovirus exposure and HLA in healthy donors. To note about this clone: The antigen is unknown.

The PCR was carried out with 60 Vbeta primers and 13 Jbeta primers. The table came from immunoSEQ multiplex PCR; TCRdb's copy has only in-frame clones and leaves some out. The sample lists 90,000 to 110,000 clones; over 80% were seen once. Broader study findings: What a later analysis showed was that several of the most significant clusters appeared linked to common viral pathogens. Reports described diagnosis of cytomegalovirus status by the classifier as highly specific and sensitive. Investigators reported fewer than 200 TCR beta chains as tied to cytomegalovirus. As a later analysis showed, a missense DCLRE1C variant was linked to trimming of TCR beta V- and J-genes.

The sequencing input was PBMCs. This sequence originates from a young man in good health and CMV-seropositive.

The CDR3 DNA reads TGTGCCAGCAGGGGAGGCGGGGGGGCCGCTACGCAGTATTTT. This gives the protein CASRGGGGAATQYF. The V gene is TRBV2, the J gene TRBJ2-3; 9 nucleotides line up with TRBD2. V trimming: 6 bases; J trimming: 8 bases; junction bases outside the gene matches: 9. Germline CDR1 reads SNHLY; CDR2 reads FYNNEI. CDR3 length: 14 residues.